What follows are 8 T cell receptor beta chains derived from one specimen sequenced in a study of PD-1 blockade in mismatch repair-deficient tumors (dated by TCRdb to the late 2010s). The protocol used for the library was the immunoSEQ multiplex PCR assay. The table comes from immuneACCESS by way of TCRdb, which keeps in-frame sequences with V and J called. Part of the clones is missing from these tables; in studies checked, under half for an unresolved V gene and the rest for unknown reasons. This sample comprises 120,000 or so clones, 70% to 90% of them detected only once. The ten most abundant clones make up roughly 13% of the sample. The specimen was peripheral blood, collected 44 weeks after starting pembrolizumab. The receptors originated from an adult with mismatch repair-deficient cancer.

The V call is TRBV19, the J call TRBJ1-4; 10 nucleotides agree with TRBD1. CDR3 length: 14 residues. V trimming: 8 bases; J trimming: 6 bases; junction bases outside the gene matches: 6. Per germline, CDR1 LNHDA and CDR2 SQIVND (reference sequence). In DNA form, the CDR3 reads TGTGCCAGTCGGACAGGGGGAATTGATGAAAAACTGTTTTTT. Protein product: CASRTGGIDEKLFF.

V gene TRBV29-1 combines with J gene TRBJ2-1, with D uncertain. This CDR3 spans 12 amino acids. V gave up 1 base and J gave up 4 bases, with 5 bases separating them. Germline V gene lookup returns CDR1 SQVTM and CDR2 ANQGSEA. The CDR3 DNA reads TGCAGCGTTGAAGCGAGGTACAATGAGCAGTTCTTC. This translates into CSVEARYNEQFF.

This chain joins TRBV7-8 and TRBJ2-2, with D possibly being TRBD1 (6 bases). The ends were cut back, 5 bases at V and 9 bases at J, with 13 bases in the middle. Germline V lookup: CDR1 SGHVS, CDR2 FQNEAQ. The CDR3 consists of 13 residues. This CDR3 is CASSTRTARELFF. The CDR3 nucleotides read TGTGCCAGCAGCACGAGGACAGCCCGGGAGCTGTTTTTT.

This chain connects TRBV11-3 to TRBJ1-1, with D possibly TRBD1 on 5 matching bases. Germline CDR1 is SGHNT and CDR2 is YENEEA. The CDR3 is 13 residues long. The ends were cut back, 0 bases at V and 10 bases at J, with 12 bases in the middle. CDR3 loop: CASSLDLRGGAFF. CDR3 coding DNA: TGTGCCAGCAGCTTAGATCTACGGGGGGGAGCTTTCTTT. Based on the CDR3 plus reference TRBV11-3 and TRBJ1-1, the full variable domain is EAGVVQSPRYKIIEKKQPVAFWCNPISGHNTLYWYLQNLGQGPELLIRYENEEAVDDSQLPKDRFSAERLKGVDSTLKIQPAELGDSAVYLCASSLDLRGGAFFGQGTRLTVV.

J is TRBJ2-5 and V is TRBV27; 9 nucleotides line up with TRBD2. This CDR3 spans 16 amino acids. V shed 5 bases and J 4 bases; nucleotides not matched to a gene: 11. In germline, CDR1 is MNHEY, CDR2 SMNVEV (reference sequence). The CDR3 here is CASSPDSGRAGETQYF. CDR3 DNA sequence: TGTGCCAGCAGTCCAGATAGCGGGAGAGCTGGAGAGACCCAGTACTTC.

The CDR3 protein is CASSPGTNQKWTEAFF. The CDR3 DNA sequence: TGTGCCAGCAGCCCTGGGACAAACCAAAAGTGGACTGAAGCTTTCTTT. The rearrangement joins TRBV25-1 to TRBJ1-1; D might be TRBD1 (6 bases). Germline CDR1 reads MGHDK; CDR2 reads SYGVNS. This CDR3 has 16 amino acids. V lost 6 bases and J 5 bases, leaving 22 bases between the germline ends.

The rearrangement links TRBV7-2 to TRBJ2-1; no firm D call. Germline values: CDR1 SGHTA, CDR2 FQGNSA. The CDR3 extends over 15 amino acids. V lost 2 bases and J 2 bases, leaving 10 bases between the germline ends. The CDR3 DNA follows: TGTGCCAGCAGCTTAATCCGTCCAACCTACAATGAGCAGTTCTTC. The encoded protein is CASSLIRPTYNEQFF.

The V and J genes are TRBV19 and TRBJ1-5, with D possibly matching TRBD1 (5 bases). V was clipped by 5 bases and J by 0 bases, with 8 bases between them. Germline lookup yields CDR1 LNHDA and CDR2 SQIVND (reference sequence). This CDR3 is built from 14 residues. Here the CDR3 DNA reads TGTGCCAGTAGTTGGACACCTAGCAATCAGCCCCAGCATTTT. It specifies CASSWTPSNQPQHF.